This T cell receptor beta chain is drawn from a study of blood T cells in healthy people across ages. Looked up from germline, CDR1 is SGHDT and CDR2 is YYEEEE. Trimming took 3 bases from V and 4 from J, leaving 23 bases between them. The length of the CDR3 is 17 residues. About this clonotype itself: Its antigen remains unknown.

Findings and limits, study-wide: Strongly correlated with naive T cell percentage was TCR beta diversity. Naive CD4+ cell counts and diversity both ran higher in long-lived than in aged donors. Unknown donor CMV status possibly confounded expanded clonotype changes.

It was with a sample-barcoded 5' primer and a J-beta primer mix that a second PCR of roughly 6 to 12 cycles was run. Each of the cDNA molecules was tagged by a template-switch adaptor with 12 random nucleotides. From the 5' RACE reads, TCRdb called clonotypes with MiXCR, one entry per CDR3 protein. The sample lists under 2,000,000 distinct CDR3 sequences, just under 50% occurring once. The TCR sequence derives from a woman in her thirties or forties in good health. The chain is built from TRBV5-6 and TRBJ2-7, with D perhaps matching TRBD1 (6 bases). The sample was blood. CDR3 nucleotide sequence: TGTGCCAGCAGCTGGACCGAGGACAGCCCTACGGAGTACGAGCAGTACTTC. As protein: CASSWTEDSPTEYEQYF.